These 16 T cell receptor beta chains came from one sample sequenced in a study of shared clonotypes between healthy human individuals. Clones were read by immunoSEQ multiplex PCR, and TCRdb kept only the in-frame ones, dropping some. The profile covers 400,000 to 500,000 clones, with 70% to 80% appearing a single time and approximately 12% taken by the ten largest. The sample consisted of PBMCs. All receptors derive from a woman between 40 and 55 years old in good health. Some clones in this sample may be carry-over from other donors' samples.

The chain is built from TRBV4-2 and TRBJ1-2; D is uncertain. Germline-derived CDR1 and CDR2 are LGHNA and YNFKEQ. This CDR3 region has 13 residues. The V and J ends lost 5 bases and 7 bases respectively, with 14 bases between them. The CDR3 sequence is CASSLGGSGGYTF. The CDR3, as DNA: TGTGCCAGCAGCTTAGGCGGGAGCGGTGGCTACACCTTC.

This clone turned up a few times. This chain connects TRBV30 to TRBJ1-5, with 9 bases fitting TRBD1. The ends lost 0 bases at V and 1 base at J; junction bases unmatched: 4. From germline, CDR1 is GTSNPN and CDR2 SVGIG (reference sequence). The CDR3 has 16 amino acids. The CDR3 DNA reads as TGTGCCTGGAGTGTAAAGGGACAGGGCAGCAATCAGCCCCAGCATTTT. Translation: CAWSVKGQGSNQPQHF.

Comments on this clone: Other DNA sequences in the sample encode the same CDR3. J is TRBJ2-2 and V is TRBV19; possibly TRBD1 for D (5 bases). V shed 3 bases and J shed 5 bases, with 13 bases lying between them. The CDR3 sequence is 15 residues long. Germline assignment: CDR1 LNHDA and CDR2 SQIVND (reference sequence). The CDR3 nucleotides read TGTGCCAGTAGTATTCCAGGGATCGGAACCGGGGAGCTGTTTTTT. Its protein product is CASSIPGIGTGELFF.

The CDR3 sequence is CASSLRLAHNEQFF. The DNA of the CDR3 is TGTGCCAGCAGCTTAAGACTAGCCCACAATGAGCAGTTCTTC. This chain uses TRBV7-8 with TRBJ2-1, with 7 bases matching TRBD2. Germline loops: CDR1 SGHVS, CDR2 FQNEAQ. There are 14 residues in the CDR3. After removal of 2 bases from V and 5 bases from J, the junction contained 3 bases not matched to a gene.

The gene calls are TRBV7-3 and TRBJ2-2; 8 nucleotides line up with TRBD2. Unmatched junction bases numbered 7, after V lost 2 bases and J lost 8 bases. Germline loops: CDR1 SGHTA, CDR2 FQGTGA. The CDR3 loop spans 15 amino acids. The CDR3 bases are TGTGCCAGCAGCTTATCCAGCGGGAGAGTAGGGGAGCTGTTTTTT. It encodes CASSLSSGRVGELFF.

The rearrangement links TRBV5-1 to TRBJ2-1, with TRBD2 matching over 9 bases. The CDR3 loop spans 15 amino acids. V trimming: 3 bases; J trimming: 8 bases; junction bases outside the gene matches: 9. Germline V gene sequence: CDR1 SGHRS, CDR2 YFSETQ. This CDR3 reads CASSSLGGGAHEQFF. The CDR3 DNA is TGCGCCAGCAGCTCGCTCGGCGGGGGGGCTCATGAGCAGTTCTTC.

The gene calls are TRBV28 and TRBJ2-7, with TRBD2 as a possible D gene (5 bases). The ends were cut back, 7 bases at V and 7 bases at J, with 23 bases in the middle. CDR1 MDHEN and CDR2 SYDVKM come from the germline V gene. The CDR3 is 15 amino acids. The CDR3 nucleotides are TGTGCCAGCAATCCGGATCTGGGAGCGGTTCGGGAGCAGTACTTC. Translated: CASNPDLGAVREQYF.

This clone was detected a few times. The CDR3 region has the DNA TGTGCCAGCAGCCAAGACGGGACGGACACCGGGGAGCTGTTTTTT. Translated: CASSQDGTDTGELFF. This chain links TRBV4-2 with TRBJ2-2; D may be TRBD1 or TRBD2 (5 bases each). This CDR3 spans 15 amino acids. The V gene lost 0 bases and the J gene lost 3 bases, with 8 bases spanning the gap. CDR1 is LGHNA and CDR2 is YNFKEQ in the germline V gene.

The CDR3 loop reads CASSLTVAGSKETQYF. In DNA form, the CDR3 reads TGTGCCAGCAGCTTAACCGTAGCGGGATCGAAAGAGACCCAGTACTTC. The genes are TRBV11-1 and TRBJ2-5, with 8 bases aligning to TRBD2. The CDR3 is 16 residues long. The ends lost 2 bases at V and 3 bases at J; junction bases unmatched: 8. CDR1 is SGHAT, CDR2 FQDESV, per germline (reference sequence).

This rearrangement joins TRBV5-1 to TRBJ1-2, with TRBD1 as a possible D gene (5 bases). This CDR3 has 14 amino acids. Per the germline V gene, CDR1 is SGHRS and CDR2 is YFSETQ. Trimming took off 4 bases at V and 8 bases at J, with 18 bases between the two ends. CDR3 in DNA: TGCGCCAGCAGCCCCCCCGACAGCTCCCGAGGCTACACCTTC. It encodes CASSPPDSSRGYTF.

Of note for this clone: A far bigger clonotype differs at one base, so this is likely a read error. This chain links TRBV21-1 with TRBJ2-7. TRBV21-1 is a pseudogene locus. The length of the CDR3 is 18 residues. As DNA, the CDR3 is TGTGCCAGCAGCAAACTTCGGGGACCCTTAAGGGGTACCCACGAGCAGTACTTC. Encoded protein: CASSKLRGPLRGTHEQYF.

The rearrangement joins TRBV18 to TRBJ1-2; D not resolved. The CDR3 runs 13 residues. CDR1 and CDR2 (germline): KGHSH, LQKENI. V was trimmed by 1 base and J by 3 bases, leaving 6 bases between them. The CDR3 sequence: CASSPQGDYGYTF. The DNA of the CDR3 is TGTGCCAGCTCACCACAGGGTGACTATGGCTACACCTTC.

Concerning this clone itself: Other DNA sequences from this sample encode an identical CDR3 as well. This rearrangement joins TRBV28 to TRBJ1-2; maybe TRBD1 (6 bases). CDR3 length: 13 residues. CDR1 is MDHEN, CDR2 SYDVKM, per germline. V was shortened by 9 bases and J by 7 bases, with 18 bases between the two germline ends. CDR3 DNA: TGTGCCAGTAGTCAAGGTATCAGGGGTGGCTACACCTTC. Translated, it gives CASSQGIRGGYTF.

The gene calls are TRBV27 and TRBJ2-1; a weak D match, TRBD2 (6 bases). CDR3 length equals 16 residues. Germline V gene sequence: CDR1 MNHEY, CDR2 SMNVEV (reference sequence). V lost 3 bases and J lost 2, with 14 bases in between. This CDR3 reads CASSLYLAPAYNEQFF. As DNA, the CDR3 is TGTGCCAGCAGTTTGTATCTAGCGCCAGCCTACAATGAGCAGTTCTTC.

The chain joins TRBV2 to TRBJ1-3; 7 nucleotides agree with TRBD1. The CDR3 has 15 residues. CDR1 is SNHLY, CDR2 FYNNEI, per germline. Losses at the gene ends were 5 bases for V and 1 base for J; bases not matched to a gene: 5. In nucleotides, the CDR3 is TGTGCCAGCAGTCCACAGGGGTTTTCTGGAAACACCATATATTTT. The encoded protein is CASSPQGFSGNTIYF.

About this clone itself: Germline is not matched at one junction end, which may reflect a read error. Other DNA sequences within the sample encode an identical CDR3. The gene calls are TRBV5-1 and TRBJ2-5; no firm D call. CDR1 and CDR2 (germline): SGHRS, YFSETQ. The CDR3 is made up of 11 amino acids. CDR3 loop: CASSLSETQYF. The CDR3 DNA reads TGCGCTAGCAGCTTATCCGAGACCCAGTACTTC.